Below, 18 T cell receptor beta chains from the same sample are listed, as sequenced in a study of blood T cell repertoires in COVID-19. The data were produced by immunoSEQ multiplex PCR, yet TCRdb's version contains in-frame clones alone and is incomplete. The top ten clones hold 7% to 9% of a sample with about 210,000 clones, around nine tenths of them seen once. Sequencing input: PBMCs or T cells enriched from blood (not recorded which). Every receptor here comes from a man aged 25-45 years in a cohort exposed to, infected with or recovered from COVID-19 (not recorded which).

The chain has TRBV4-3 and TRBJ2-1, with D possibly being TRBD1 (5 bases). V dropped 5 bases and J dropped 2 bases, with 13 bases sitting between them. The V gene's germline CDR1 is LGHNA and CDR2 YSLEER. This CDR3 is 15 amino acids long. The DNA for the CDR3 is TGCGCCAGCAGCGAGCAGGGATTCACCTACAATGAGCAGTTCTTC. Protein sequence: CASSEQGFTYNEQFF.

The J gene is TRBJ2-1, the V gene TRBV18, with TRBD1 matching over 8 bases. V trimming: 5 bases; J trimming: 8 bases; junction bases outside the gene matches: 2. The CDR3 has 12 amino acids. The germline CDR1 and CDR2 sequences are KGHSH and LQKENI. The DNA for the CDR3 is TGTGCCAGCTCATTACAGGGGGATGAGCAGTTCTTC. Residues: CASSLQGDEQFF.

The V gene is TRBV7-3, the J gene TRBJ2-3; tentatively, D is TRBD1 (6 bases). V was cut by 4 bases and J by 5 bases, with 22 bases left in between. This CDR3 comprises 17 residues. CDR1 is SGHTA, CDR2 FQGTGA, per germline. CDR3 DNA: TGTGCCAGCAGCTATAAGCCCCTTGTGACAGGATTAGATACGCAGTATTTT. This translates into CASSYKPLVTGLDTQYF.

The chain combines TRBV2 with TRBJ2-7; weak D call: TRBD1 (5 bases). V shed 3 bases and J shed 4 bases, with 13 bases lying between them. The germline gives CDR1 SNHLY, CDR2 FYNNEI. CDR3 length equals 14 residues. The CDR3: CASSDVPTVYEQYF. In DNA form, the CDR3 reads TGTGCCAGCAGTGACGTCCCGACAGTGTACGAGCAGTACTTC.

This chain joins TRBV28 and TRBJ2-7; a possible D gene is TRBD2 (6 bases). CDR1 is MDHEN and CDR2 is SYDVKM in the germline V gene. There are 15 residues in the CDR3. V lost 6 bases and J 1 base, leaving 16 bases between the germline ends. DNA of the CDR3: TGTGCCAGCAGGCTGGGACTTTCTCCTTCCTACGAGCAGTACTTC. Its translation: CASRLGLSPSYEQYF.

The genes are TRBV7-6 and TRBJ1-3; 7 bases are a match to TRBD1. Trimming took 5 bases from V and 3 from J; bases not matched to a gene: 4. This CDR3 comprises 14 residues. Germline V gene sequence: CDR1 SGHVS, CDR2 FNYEAQ. As DNA, the CDR3 is TGTGCCAGCAGCGGCGACAGGGTTGGAAACACCATATATTTT. Encoded protein: CASSGDRVGNTIYF.

The chain uses TRBV19 and TRBJ2-7, with TRBD1 matching over 10 bases. Per the germline V gene, CDR1 is LNHDA and CDR2 is SQIVND (reference sequence). V shed 6 bases, J shed 3 bases, and the junction held 2 bases outside the gene matches. This CDR3 has 13 residues. The CDR3 nucleotides are TGTGCCAGTAGCAGGGACAGGGGCTACGAGCAGTACTTC. As protein: CASSRDRGYEQYF.

This rearrangement joins TRBV15 to TRBJ2-1; 9 positions match TRBD2. The CDR3 is 15 amino acids. Per the germline V gene, CDR1 is LNHNV and CDR2 is YYDKDF (reference sequence). Trimming at V came to 4 bases and at J to 2 bases, leaving 3 bases not matched to a gene. The CDR3 DNA reads as TGTGCCACCAGCAAAGTAGCGGGGGCCTACAATGAGCAGTTCTTC. Translated, it gives CATSKVAGAYNEQFF.

To note about this clone: Other DNA sequences in the sample encode the same CDR3. J is TRBJ1-1 and V is TRBV6-4; D is possibly TRBD1 (5 bases). CDR3 length equals 13 residues. The germline V and J ends were trimmed by 2 bases and 4 bases, with 8 bases remaining between them. Per the germline V gene, CDR1 is MRHNA and CDR2 is SNTAGT. CDR3 sequence reads: CASSDGGSTEAFF. The CDR3 DNA reads TGTGCCAGCAGTGACGGGGGGAGCACTGAAGCTTTCTTT.

The chain links TRBV6-5 to TRBJ2-5; 8 positions agree with TRBD1. Germline CDR1 is MNHEY and CDR2 is SVGAGI. The CDR3 runs 15 residues. V shed 6 bases and J 4 bases; nucleotides not matched to a gene: 10. CDR3 sequence (DNA): TGTGCCAGCAGGGGCCGGGACAGGCTTGGAGAGACCCAGTACTTC. Its protein product is CASRGRDRLGETQYF.

V and J are TRBV6-1 and TRBJ2-7; possibly TRBD2 for D (6 bases). The CDR3 sequence is 15 residues long. Trimming took off 1 base at V and 3 bases at J, with 13 bases between the two ends. Per germline, CDR1 MNHNS and CDR2 SASEGT. CDR3 DNA sequence: TGTGCCAGCAGTGAAGAGGCTAGCGAGCGCTACGAGCAGTACTTC. This codes for CASSEEASERYEQYF.

This chain connects TRBV7-2 to TRBJ2-3; 8 bases map to TRBD2. V dropped 2 bases and J dropped 4; count of bases not matched to a gene: 8. Germline V gene data show CDR1 as SGHTA and CDR2 as FQGNSA. The CDR3 is made up of 16 amino acids. CDR3 sequence reads: CASSLMGGRSSDTQYF. In DNA, the CDR3 is TGTGCCAGCAGCTTAATGGGCGGGAGGAGCTCAGATACGCAGTATTTT.

As DNA, the CDR3 is TGTGCCAGCAGCTTAGGCAGACAGCGGGAGGGATGGAATGAGCAGTTCTTC. This codes for CASSLGRQREGWNEQFF. V usage is TRBV13 and J usage is TRBJ2-1; 10 nucleotides match TRBD2. The CDR3 is 17 residues long. Germline V gene sequence: CDR1 PRHDT, CDR2 FYEKMQ (reference sequence). V lost 0 bases to trimming and J lost 7 bases; unmatched junction nucleotides: 9.

The chain couples TRBV9 to TRBJ2-1; 14 nucleotides line up with TRBD2. This CDR3 has 16 residues. J gave up 8 bases and V 0 bases, and 4 bases lay outside the gene matches. The germline gives CDR1 SGDLS, CDR2 YYNGEE. Written as DNA, the CDR3 is TGTGCCAGCAGCGTAGCGGGGACTAGCGGGAGATATGAGCAGTTCTTC. This gives the protein CASSVAGTSGRYEQFF.

The rearrangement joins TRBV14 to TRBJ1-2, with 7 nucleotides matching TRBD1. The CDR3 spans 14 residues. V dropped 4 bases and J dropped 5; count of bases not matched to a gene: 7. Germline V gene sequence: CDR1 SGHDN, CDR2 FVKESK. The DNA of the CDR3 is TGTGCCAGCAGCCCCTTGACAGGGACTTATGGCTACACCTTC. Its translation is CASSPLTGTYGYTF.

This clone was seen just once. The rearrangement links TRBV7-9 to TRBJ1-2, with 12 bases lining up with TRBD1. V lost 5 bases and J lost 7; bases outside the gene matches: 8. The germline CDR1 and CDR2 sequences are SEHNR and FQNEAQ (reference sequence). The CDR3 is 15 residues long. CDR3 bases: TGTGCCAGCAGCCTCGAGGGACAGGGGGCGCCTGGCTACACCTTC. It specifies CASSLEGQGAPGYTF.

The rearrangement uses TRBV5-1 and TRBJ2-2; 10 nucleotides align to TRBD1. The CDR3 is 15 residues long. Germline V gene lookup returns CDR1 SGHRS and CDR2 YFSETQ. J gave up 7 bases and V 1 base, and 4 bases lay outside the gene matches. The CDR3: CASSLMTGGNGELFF. The CDR3 DNA reads TGCGCCAGCAGCTTGATGACAGGGGGCAACGGGGAGCTGTTTTTT.

The V and J genes are TRBV9 and TRBJ1-1; D is ambiguous. The CDR3 is 14 amino acids. The V end was cut by 4 bases, the J end by 0 bases, with 10 bases between. Per the germline V gene, CDR1 is SGDLS and CDR2 is YYNGEE. This CDR3 is CASSPAGMNTEAFF. The CDR3 nucleotides are TGTGCCAGCAGCCCAGCGGGTATGAACACTGAAGCTTTCTTT.